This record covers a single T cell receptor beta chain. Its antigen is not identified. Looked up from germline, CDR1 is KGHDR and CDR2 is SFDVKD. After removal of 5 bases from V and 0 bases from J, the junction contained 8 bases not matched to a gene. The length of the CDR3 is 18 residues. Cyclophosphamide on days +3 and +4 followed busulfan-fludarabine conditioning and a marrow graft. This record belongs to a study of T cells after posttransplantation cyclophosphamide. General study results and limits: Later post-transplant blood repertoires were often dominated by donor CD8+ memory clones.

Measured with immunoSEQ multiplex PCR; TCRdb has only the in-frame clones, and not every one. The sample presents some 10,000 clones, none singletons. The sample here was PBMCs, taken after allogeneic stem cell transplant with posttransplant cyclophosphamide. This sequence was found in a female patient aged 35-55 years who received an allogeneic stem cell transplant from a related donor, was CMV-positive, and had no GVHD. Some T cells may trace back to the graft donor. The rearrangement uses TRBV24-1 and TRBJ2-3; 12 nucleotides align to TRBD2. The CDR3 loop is CATSVPTSGGYSTDTQYF. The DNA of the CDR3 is TGTGCCACCAGTGTCCCGACTAGCGGGGGCTATAGCACAGATACGCAGTATTTT.